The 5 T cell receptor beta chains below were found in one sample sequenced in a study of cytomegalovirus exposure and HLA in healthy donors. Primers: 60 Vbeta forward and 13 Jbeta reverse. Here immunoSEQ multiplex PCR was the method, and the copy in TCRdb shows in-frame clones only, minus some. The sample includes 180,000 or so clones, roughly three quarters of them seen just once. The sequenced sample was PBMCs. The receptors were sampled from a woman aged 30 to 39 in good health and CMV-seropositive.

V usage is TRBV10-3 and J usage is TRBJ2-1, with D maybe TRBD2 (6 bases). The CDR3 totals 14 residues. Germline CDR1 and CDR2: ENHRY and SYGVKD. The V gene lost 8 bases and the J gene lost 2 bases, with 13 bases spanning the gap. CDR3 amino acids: CAISGGFPYNEQFF. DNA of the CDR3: TGTGCCATCTCAGGAGGGTTCCCCTACAATGAGCAGTTCTTC.

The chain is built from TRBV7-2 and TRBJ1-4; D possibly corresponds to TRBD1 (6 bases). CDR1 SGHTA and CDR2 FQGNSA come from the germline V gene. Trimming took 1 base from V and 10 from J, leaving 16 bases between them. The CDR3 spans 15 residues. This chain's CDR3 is CASSLGGGHPGKLFF. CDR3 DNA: TGTGCCAGCAGCTTAGGGGGGGGGCACCCAGGAAAACTGTTTTTT.

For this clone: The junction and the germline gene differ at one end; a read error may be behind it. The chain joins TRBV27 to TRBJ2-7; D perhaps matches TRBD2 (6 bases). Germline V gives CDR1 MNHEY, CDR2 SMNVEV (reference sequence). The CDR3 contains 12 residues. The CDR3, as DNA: TGTGCCAGCAGTTTCGGGGCAGGGAGGCAGTGCTTC. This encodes CASSFGAGRQCF.

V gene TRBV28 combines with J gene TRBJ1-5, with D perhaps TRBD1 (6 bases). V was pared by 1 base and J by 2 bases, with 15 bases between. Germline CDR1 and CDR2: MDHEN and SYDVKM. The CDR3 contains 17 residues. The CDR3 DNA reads TGTGCCAGCAGTTTATACAGCCAGGGGTCACGCAATCAGCCCCAGCATTTT. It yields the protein CASSLYSQGSRNQPQHF.

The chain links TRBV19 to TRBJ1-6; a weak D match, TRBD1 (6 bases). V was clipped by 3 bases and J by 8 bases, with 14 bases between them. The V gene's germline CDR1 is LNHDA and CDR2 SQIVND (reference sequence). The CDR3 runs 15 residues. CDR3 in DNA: TGTGCCAGTAGTATTTGGGGGCGCGGATATTCACCCCTCCACTTT. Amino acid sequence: CASSIWGRGYSPLHF. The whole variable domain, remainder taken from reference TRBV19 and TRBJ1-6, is DGGITQSPKYLFRKEGQNVTLSCEQNLNHDAMYWYRQDPGQGLRLIYYSQIVNDFQKGDIAEGYSVSREKKESFPLTVTSAQKNPTAFYLCASSIWGRGYSPLHFGNGTRLTVT.